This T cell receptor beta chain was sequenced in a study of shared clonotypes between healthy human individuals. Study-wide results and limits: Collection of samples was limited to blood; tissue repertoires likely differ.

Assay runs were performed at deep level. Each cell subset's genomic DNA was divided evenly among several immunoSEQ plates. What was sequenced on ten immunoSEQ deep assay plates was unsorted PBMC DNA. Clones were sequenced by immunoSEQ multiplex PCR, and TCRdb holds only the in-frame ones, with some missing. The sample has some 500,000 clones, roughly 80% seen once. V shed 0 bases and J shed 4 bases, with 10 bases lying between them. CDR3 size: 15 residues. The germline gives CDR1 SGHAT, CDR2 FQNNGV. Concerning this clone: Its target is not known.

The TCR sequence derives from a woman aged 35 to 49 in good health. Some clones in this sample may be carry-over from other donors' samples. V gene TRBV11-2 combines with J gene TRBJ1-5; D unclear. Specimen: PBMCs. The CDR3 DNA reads TGTGCCAGCAGCTTAGACCGGGGTGGAAATCAGCCCCAGCATTTT. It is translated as CASSLDRGGNQPQHF.